This T cell receptor (beta chain) was retrieved from a study of T cells after yellow fever vaccination. Study-wide points: In FACS-sorted repertoires, abundant clonotypes from the bulk population could appear as contaminants. Reappearance after the booster was seen for most primary-vaccination clones, at roughly 96% CD4 and about 90% CD8.

This CDR3 region has 15 residues. Germline V gene lookup returns CDR1 MNHEY and CDR2 SMNVEV (reference sequence). Germline trimming cut 5 bases from V and 5 bases from J; bases unmatched to any gene: 4. Synthesis of TCR cDNA relied on 5'RACE template switching, which attached a universal primer site and UMIs. From the 5' RACE reads, TCRdb called clonotypes with MiXCR, one entry per CDR3 protein. The table has roughly 340,000 distinct CDR3 sequences, 3% to 4.5% seen once. Many counts were recorded for this clonotype. The antigen remains unidentified. This receptor was obtained from a man between 18 and 29 years old who received the YFV17D yellow fever vaccine. This sequence joins TRBV27 and TRBJ2-1; 12 positions agree with TRBD2. The sequencing here drew on PBMCs, taken 5 days after the yellow fever booster vaccination. The DNA for the CDR3 is TGTGCCAGCAGTATACTAGCGGGGGGTGACAATGAGCAGTTCTTC. Translation gives CASSILAGGDNEQFF.